The T cell receptor beta chain described here comes from a study of T cells after yellow fever vaccination. Researchers made TCR cDNA using 5'RACE template switching, and this step added a universal primer site and UMIs. TCRdb itself ran the 5' RACE reads through MiXCR, one entry per CDR3 protein. The sample consists of tens of thousands of distinct CDR3 sequences, around 4.6% of them appearing once. CDR1 LGHNT and CDR2 FRNRAP come from the germline V gene. The V end lost 4 bases, the J end lost 6 bases, and 8 bases lay between the germline ends. CDR3 length equals 12 residues. This clonotype came up many times.

The chain combines TRBV12-5 with TRBJ2-3; D unresolved. Sequencing used CD8+ T cells sorted from PBMCs, obtained 10 days after the yellow fever booster vaccination. This receptor was taken from a man younger than 45 who received the YFV17D yellow fever vaccine. The CDR3 sequence is CASGSLGDTQYF. DNA for the CDR3: TGTGCTAGTGGTTCCCTGGGGGATACGCAGTATTTT.